Listed below are T cell receptor beta chains from one sample, sequenced in a study of T-cell reconstitution after alpha-beta-depleted transplantation in children. TCRdb re-called the PCR reads through MiXCR, storing one row per CDR3 protein. Of hundreds of thousands of distinct CDR3 sequences listed, approximately 20% are singletons. The input for sequencing was PBMCs from the stem cell graft donor, taken from the stem cell graft. The source is a human donor who donated a stem cell graft to a child with acute lymphoblastic leukemia. Each CDR3 is given with its conserved first and last residue. The order of the fields is J gene, V gene, D gene, clone size, CDR3 DNA, CDR3 protein. The D gene is left open where the match is weak. A row's size may be missing; if present it is once, few, many or a size class.

>TRBJ2-5|TRBV24-1|TRBD1|.
TGTGCCACCTCGACAGGGGGTTACCAAGAGACCCAGTACTTC
CATSTGGYQETQYF
>TRBJ2-1|TRBV5-6|TRBD2|few
TGTGCCAGCAGCTTCGGGGGCGGGAGGGCGGCACATGAGCAGTTCTTC
CASSFGGGRAAHEQFF
>TRBJ2-5|TRBV12-3/TRBV12-4|.|.
TGTGCCAGCAGCCCAGAGTACCAAGAGACCCAGTACTTC
CASSPEYQETQYF
>TRBJ1-4|TRBV3-1|.|.
TGTGCCAGCAGCCATACTCAGGGAACTAATGAAAAACTGTTTTTT
CASSHTQGTNEKLFF
>TRBJ2-3|TRBV21-1|.|few
TGTGCCAGCAGCAAAGGCAGGGAGGCGGCAGATACGCAGTATTTT
CASSKGREAADTQYF
>TRBJ2-5|TRBV5-1|TRBD1|few
TGCGCCAGCAGCACTACTTGGACAGGGAAAGAGACCCAGTACTTC
CASSTTWTGKETQYF
>TRBJ1-3|TRBV5-1|.|few
TGCGCCAGCAGCTTGGATAGTGCGGGGTCTGGAAACACCATATATTTT
CASSLDSAGSGNTIYF
>TRBJ2-1|TRBV27|TRBD2|few
TGTGCCAGCAGTTTAGGGACTAGCGGGCCCTACAATGAGCAGTTCTTC
CASSLGTSGPYNEQFF
>TRBJ2-1|TRBV20-1|TRBD2|.
TGCAGTGCTAGGGAGCCGGGACTAGCCCCCCACAATGAGCAGTTCTTC
CSAREPGLAPHNEQFF
>TRBJ1-3|TRBV7-4|.|.
TGTGCCAGCAGCTGCCCGGACCGGAACTCTGGAAACACCATATATTTT
CASSCPDRNSGNTIYF
>TRBJ1-4|TRBV12-3/TRBV12-4|.|few
TGTGCCAGCAGTTTGGAGGGGTGGGATGAAAAACTGTTTTTT
CASSLEGWDEKLFF
>TRBJ2-7|TRBV20-1|.|.
TGCAGTGCTAGTGGGGACCTCTCCTACGAGCAGTACTTC
CSASGDLSYEQYF
>TRBJ1-4|TRBV10-2|.|.
TGCGCCAGCGGAGACAGCGTTAATGAAAAACTGTTTTTT
CASGDSVNEKLFF
>TRBJ1-3|TRBV18|.|.
TGTGCCAGCTCACCCCTAGGGCCGGGGGCGCCGGATACTGGAAACACCATATATTTT
CASSPLGPGAPDTGNTIYF
>TRBJ2-1|TRBV14|.|.
TGTGCCAGCAGCCATGGAGGATACAATGAGCAGTTCTTC
CASSHGGYNEQFF
>TRBJ1-5|TRBV18|TRBD1|.
TGTGCCAGCTCACCAGGACAGGGGGCTGGTCAGCCCCAGCATTTT
CASSPGQGAGQPQHF
>TRBJ2-5|TRBV15|TRBD1|.
TGTGCCACCAGCCCAGGGGGCGGGGAGACCCAGTACTTC
CATSPGGGETQYF
>TRBJ1-2|TRBV7-9|.|few
TGTGCCAGCAGCTTTGAGGAGAACGCGAAGAGCTACACCTTC
CASSFEENAKSYTF
>TRBJ2-7|TRBV12-3/TRBV12-4|TRBD2|few
TGTGCCAGCAGTCGCAATAGCGGGAGGGCTTACGAGCAGTACTTC
CASSRNSGRAYEQYF
>TRBJ2-2|TRBV21-1|.|.
TGTGCCAGCAGCGGCCGGTACCCAAACACCGGGGAGCTGTTTTTT
CASSGRYPNTGELFF
>TRBJ2-7|TRBV2|TRBD1|.
TGTGCCAGCAGTGATGGTACAGGGGGCCTCTACGAGCAGTACTTC
CASSDGTGGLYEQYF
>TRBJ2-2|TRBV7-8|.|.
TGTGCCAGCAGCTTAGGACGGGAGCCGAACACCGGGGAGCTGTTTTTT
CASSLGREPNTGELFF
>TRBJ2-7|TRBV10-3|.|.
TGTGCCATCAGTGAAAACGGTCTAAACTCCTACGAGCAGTACTTC
CAISENGLNSYEQYF
>TRBJ1-4|TRBV5-1|.|.
TGCGCCAGCAGCCGGCCGAATGAAAAACTGTTTTTT
CASSRPNEKLFF
>TRBJ2-2|TRBV6-4|.|.
TGTGCCAGCAGTGACGGTCTCTCGTTCGACACCGGGGAGCTGTTTTTT
CASSDGLSFDTGELFF
>TRBJ2-1|TRBV5-1|TRBD2|few
TGCGCCAGCAGCCACCAGCGGGAGCTGAAAAACAATGAGCAGTTCTTC
CASSHQRELKNNEQFF
>TRBJ1-1|TRBV20-1|TRBD1|few
TGCAGTGCTCACAGGGGCGGCACTGAAGCTTTCTTT
CSAHRGGTEAFF
>TRBJ2-1|TRBV9|TRBD1|.
TGTGCCAGCGGCCGGGACAGGGTTTTGGATGAGCAGTTCTTC
CASGRDRVLDEQFF
>TRBJ2-5|TRBV6-5|.|.
TGTGCCAGCAGTTACTCGGACTCGATGGCCGGGAGAATGGCGACCCAGTACTTC
CASSYSDSMAGRMATQYF
>TRBJ2-7|TRBV12-3/TRBV12-4|.|few
TGTGCCAGCAGGCCTTTTGCGGGTGGCTACGAGCAGTACTTC
CASRPFAGGYEQYF
>TRBJ2-3|TRBV7-8|TRBD1|few
TGTGCCAGCAGCTTATCGTACCGGGACAGGGCGTCAGATACGCAGTATTTT
CASSLSYRDRASDTQYF
>TRBJ2-7|TRBV7-9|TRBD1|many
TGTGCCAGCAGCTTCAGGGACAGCTACGAGCAGTACTTC
CASSFRDSYEQYF
>TRBJ2-1|TRBV12-3/TRBV12-4|.|few
TGTGCCAGCAGTTCGGTTTTGGCGGGGTTATACAATGAGCAGTTCTTC
CASSSVLAGLYNEQFF
>TRBJ2-1|TRBV7-2|TRBD2|.
TGTGCCAGCAGGCTTATCCTAGCGGGGGAGATATACAATGAGCAGTTCTTC
CASRLILAGEIYNEQFF
>TRBJ2-2|TRBV6-1|TRBD1|.
TGTGCCAGCCCCGGGACAGGCAACACCGGGGAGCTGTTTTTT
CASPGTGNTGELFF